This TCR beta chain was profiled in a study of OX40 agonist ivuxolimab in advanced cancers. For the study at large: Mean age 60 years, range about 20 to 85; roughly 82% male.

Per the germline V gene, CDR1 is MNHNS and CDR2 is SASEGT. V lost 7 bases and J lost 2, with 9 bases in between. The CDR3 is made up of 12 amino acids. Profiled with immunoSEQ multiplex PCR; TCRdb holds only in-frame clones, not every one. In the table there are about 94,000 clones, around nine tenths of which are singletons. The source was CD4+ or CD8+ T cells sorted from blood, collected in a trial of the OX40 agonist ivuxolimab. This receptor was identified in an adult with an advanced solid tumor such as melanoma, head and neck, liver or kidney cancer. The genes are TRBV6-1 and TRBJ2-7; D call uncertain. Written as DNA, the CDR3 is TGTGCCAGCAAGGCAGCTACCTACGAGCAGTACTTC. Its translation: CASKAATYEQYF.